This entry lists 13 T cell receptor beta chains sequenced from one sample in a study of identifying expanded T cells in peripheral blood (dated by TCRdb to 2018 to 2020). Library method: the immunoSEQ multiplex PCR assay. Drawn from immuneACCESS, this table holds only the in-frame rearrangements with V and J called that TCRdb kept. Clones are partly lost; checked studies trace under half to an unresolved V gene and leave the rest unexplained. The sample has approximately 75,000 clones on record, 90% of them singletons. The ten largest clones capture 3% to 3.5% of the sample. Specimen: blood. The source of these receptors is a person between 18 and 75 years old in good health.

The J gene is TRBJ2-1, the V gene TRBV29-1, with 7 bases aligning to TRBD2. With V trimmed by 4 bases and J by 1 base, 4 bases remained unmatched. The CDR3 length is 14 residues. The germline V gene has CDR1 SQVTM and CDR2 ANQGSEA. CDR3 in amino acids: CSVVVAGSYNEQFF. The CDR3 DNA sequence: TGCAGCGTTGTTGTAGCGGGTTCCTACAATGAGCAGTTCTTC.

This rearrangement joins TRBV9 to TRBJ2-7, with D perhaps matching TRBD1 or TRBD2 (5 bases each). V lost 0 bases, J lost 2 bases, and 15 bases lay in between. The CDR3 loop spans 16 amino acids. Germline V CDR1 and CDR2: SGDLS, YYNGEE. DNA of the CDR3: TGTGCCAGCAGCGTAGGTTTGGGGGAGCTTACCTACGAGCAGTACTTC. The encoded protein is CASSVGLGELTYEQYF.

V is TRBV6-1 and J is TRBJ2-7, with D tentatively TRBD2 (6 bases). The ends were cut back, 6 bases at V and 5 bases at J, with 20 bases in the middle. CDR3 length equals 15 residues. CDR1 is MNHNS and CDR2 is SASEGT in the germline V gene. Written as DNA, the CDR3 is TGTGCCAGCAGCGCACTATCGGGAGTCGCCCACGAGCAGTACTTC. Protein sequence: CASSALSGVAHEQYF.

This clone was observed a handful of times. The genes are TRBV27 and TRBJ1-2, with 10 bases aligning to TRBD1. CDR1 is MNHEY, CDR2 SMNVEV, per germline (reference sequence). V lost 5 bases to trimming and J lost 8 bases; unmatched junction nucleotides: 5. The CDR3 loop spans 13 amino acids. In DNA, the CDR3 is TGTGCCAGCAGTGGACAGGGGGGTTGGGGCTACACCTTC. It translates to CASSGQGGWGYTF.

V is TRBV18 and J is TRBJ2-2, with 7 bases that match TRBD1. CDR3 size: 15 residues. Germline loops: CDR1 KGHSH, CDR2 LQKENI. The V segment lost 6 bases and the J segment 6 bases; nucleotides outside the gene matches: 10. CDR3 nucleotides: TGTGCCAGCTCTACCCAACAGGGGAGCGCCGGGGAGCTGTTTTTT. This sequence encodes CASSTQQGSAGELFF.

The genes are TRBV19 and TRBJ2-1, with 11 bases matching TRBD2. V was clipped by 5 bases and J by 4 bases; unmatched bases: 4. This CDR3 region has 15 residues. Germline V CDR1 and CDR2: LNHDA, SQIVND (reference sequence). As DNA, the CDR3 is TGTGCCAGTAGTGAGGGACTAGCGGTATACAATGAGCAGTTCTTC. It translates to CASSEGLAVYNEQFF. The complete variable domain, with remaining parts taken from reference TRBV19 and TRBJ2-1, reads DGGITQSPKYLFRKEGQNVTLSCEQNLNHDAMYWYRQDPGQGLRLIYYSQIVNDFQKGDIAEGYSVSREKKESFPLTVTSAQKNPTAFYLCASSEGLAVYNEQFFGPGTRLTVL.

The chain is built from TRBV27 and TRBJ1-2, with D perhaps matching TRBD1 (5 bases). The germline CDR1 and CDR2 sequences are MNHEY and SMNVEV (reference sequence). The V end lost 6 bases, the J end lost 6 bases, and 20 bases lay between the germline ends. The CDR3 is 15 amino acids. The DNA of the CDR3 is TGTGCCAGCAGCCCGGACACCGGAGGAGACCATGGCTACACCTTC. It translates to CASSPDTGGDHGYTF.

This chain connects TRBV11-3 to TRBJ2-2; tentative D call: TRBD1 (5 bases). Trimming left V 4 bases short and J 4 bases short, with 10 bases between. CDR3 length equals 14 residues. Germline CDR1 SGHNT, CDR2 YENEEA. The CDR3 DNA is TGTGCCAGCAGCTCCCTTCAGGGCACCGGGGAGCTGTTTTTT. Amino acid sequence: CASSSLQGTGELFF.

This chain joins TRBV30 and TRBJ1-2; perhaps TRBD1 as D (5 bases). Per germline, CDR1 GTSNPN and CDR2 SVGIG (reference sequence). The CDR3 runs 14 residues. V was trimmed by 4 bases and J by 5 bases, leaving 17 bases between them. The CDR3, as DNA: TGTGCCTGGACGCAAGACAGCCTTCAGTATGGCTACACCTTC. Its protein product is CAWTQDSLQYGYTF.

This clone was seen just once. V and J are TRBV6-1 and TRBJ1-2, with 7 bases identical to TRBD1. The germline CDR1 and CDR2 sequences are MNHNS and SASEGT. The trim removed 2 bases at V and 5 bases at J, leaving 8 bases unmatched. CDR3 length equals 15 residues. The CDR3 coding sequence is TGTGCCAGCAGTGAACGGGTCAGGGGGGATTATGGCTACACCTTC. It yields the protein CASSERVRGDYGYTF.

This chain uses TRBV5-1 with TRBJ1-1, with D possibly matching TRBD1 (6 bases). V shed 2 bases and J shed 3 bases, with 8 bases lying between them. The germline CDR1 and CDR2 sequences are SGHRS and YFSETQ. The CDR3 has 13 residues. As DNA, the CDR3 is TGCGCCAGCAGCTTCAAGGGGGACACTGAAGCTTTCTTT. It yields the protein CASSFKGDTEAFF. Drawing the rest from reference TRBV5-1 and TRBJ1-1, the complete variable domain is KAGVTQTPRYLIKTRGQQVTLSCSPISGHRSVSWYQQTPGQGLQFLFEYFSETQRNKGNFPGRFSGRQFSNSRSEMNVSTLELGDSALYLCASSFKGDTEAFFGQGTRLTVV.

The chain couples TRBV30 to TRBJ1-1, with a tentative D call TRBD1 (6 bases). The CDR3 consists of 12 residues. The V and J ends lost 1 base and 11 bases respectively, with 14 bases between them. The germline V gene encodes CDR1 GTSNPN and CDR2 SVGIG (reference sequence). CDR3 sequence reads: CAWSEEWGGAFF. The CDR3 DNA follows: TGTGCCTGGAGTGAGGAGTGGGGGGGCGCTTTCTTT.

This chain links TRBV7-8 with TRBJ2-1; TRBD2 might be the D (6 bases). V was trimmed by 5 bases and J by 5 bases, leaving 16 bases between them. Germline CDR1 reads SGHVS; CDR2 reads FQNEAQ. The CDR3 is 15 residues long. In nucleotides, the CDR3 is TGTGCCAGCAGCCCGCCCGGCCTAGCGAACAATGAGCAGTTCTTC. The encoded protein is CASSPPGLANNEQFF.